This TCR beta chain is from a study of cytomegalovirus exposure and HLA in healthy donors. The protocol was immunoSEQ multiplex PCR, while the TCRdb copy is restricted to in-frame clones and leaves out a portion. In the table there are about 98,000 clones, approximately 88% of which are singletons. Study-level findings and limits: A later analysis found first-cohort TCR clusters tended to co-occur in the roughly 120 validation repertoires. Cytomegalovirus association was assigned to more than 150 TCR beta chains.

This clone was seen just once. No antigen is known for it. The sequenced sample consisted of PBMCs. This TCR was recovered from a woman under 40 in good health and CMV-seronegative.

The CDR3 loop is CASGSLTGPGEQYF. The CDR3 region has the DNA TGTGCCAGTGGATCCCTGACAGGGCCTGGGGAGCAGTACTTC. The chain combines TRBV19 with TRBJ2-7; 7 positions agree with TRBD1. The CDR3 loop spans 14 amino acids. V lost 8 bases, J lost 7 bases, and 14 bases stayed unmatched. Germline V gene data show CDR1 as LNHDA and CDR2 as SQIVND (reference sequence).